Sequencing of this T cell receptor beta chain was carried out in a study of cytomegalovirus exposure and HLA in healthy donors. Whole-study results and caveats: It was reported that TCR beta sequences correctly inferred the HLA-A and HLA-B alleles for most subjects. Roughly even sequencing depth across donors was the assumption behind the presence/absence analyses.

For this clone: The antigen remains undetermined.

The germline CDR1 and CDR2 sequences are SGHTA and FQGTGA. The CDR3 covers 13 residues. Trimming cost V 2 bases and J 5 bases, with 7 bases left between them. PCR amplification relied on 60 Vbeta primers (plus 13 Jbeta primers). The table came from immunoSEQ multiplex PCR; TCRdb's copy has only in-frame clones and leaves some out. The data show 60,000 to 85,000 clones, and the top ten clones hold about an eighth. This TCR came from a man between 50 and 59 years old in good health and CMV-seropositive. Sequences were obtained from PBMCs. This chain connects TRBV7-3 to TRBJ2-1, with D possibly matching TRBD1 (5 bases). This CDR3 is CASSLGHNNEQFF. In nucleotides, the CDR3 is TGTGCCAGCAGCTTAGGACACAACAATGAGCAGTTCTTC.